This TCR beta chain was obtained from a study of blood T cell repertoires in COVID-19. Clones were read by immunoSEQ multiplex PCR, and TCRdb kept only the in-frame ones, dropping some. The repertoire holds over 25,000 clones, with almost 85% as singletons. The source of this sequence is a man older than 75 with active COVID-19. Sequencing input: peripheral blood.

The CDR3, as DNA: TGTGCCAGCAGCCAAGGAAGGGGAAGGGAGCAGTACTTC. Translation gives CASSQGRGREQYF. The chain combines TRBV3-1 (or the pseudogene TRBV3-2) with TRBJ2-7; weak D call: TRBD1 (5 bases). Germline V gene data show CDR1 as LGHDT and CDR2 as YNNKEL (reference sequence). The CDR3 loop spans 13 amino acids. Trimming removed 1 base from V and 7 bases from J, with 11 bases in between.